Listed below are T cell receptor beta chains from one sample, sequenced in a study of cytomegalovirus exposure and HLA in healthy donors. TCRdb's copy holds only in-frame clones and misses some; the assay was immunoSEQ multiplex PCR. The sample lists under 200,000 clones; 80% were seen once. The specimen sequenced was PBMCs. The receptors stem from a woman aged 45-65 years in good health and CMV-seropositive. The CDR3 runs from the conserved cysteine through the conserved F or W. A D gene is named only where the DNA matches it firmly. Size is omitted from some rows. Given values are once, few, many or a class for expanded clones.

cdr3_length: 11
v_call: TRBV20-1
clone_size: .
j_call: TRBJ1-3
d_call: .
cdr3_nt: TGCAGTGCTAGCTCCGGGACAACCATATATTTT
cdr3_aa: CSASSGTTIYF

cdr3_length: 16
v_call: TRBV7-2
clone_size: .
j_call: TRBJ2-7
d_call: TRBD2
cdr3_nt: TGTGCCAGCAGCTTAGGGGCGGGGGGCGTAGGAGGAGAGCAGTACTTC
cdr3_aa: CASSLGAGGVGGEQYF

cdr3_length: 14
v_call: TRBV28
clone_size: .
j_call: TRBJ2-7
d_call: TRBD1
cdr3_nt: TGTGCCAGCAGTCTGACAGGGGGCTTTTACGAGCAGTACTTC
cdr3_aa: CASSLTGGFYEQYF

cdr3_length: 14
v_call: TRBV5-1
clone_size: .
j_call: TRBJ2-3
d_call: .
cdr3_nt: TGCGCCAGCACGGCTTCACAGGCGACAGATACGCAGTATTTT
cdr3_aa: CASTASQATDTQYF

cdr3_length: 15
v_call: TRBV23-1
clone_size: many
j_call: TRBJ2-5
d_call: .
cdr3_nt: TGCGCCAGCAGCCCCGGGGGGCCTTTTCAAGAGACCCAGTACTTC
cdr3_aa: CASSPGGPFQETQYF

cdr3_length: 15
v_call: TRBV4-2
clone_size: .
j_call: TRBJ1-1
d_call: .
cdr3_nt: TGTGCCAGCAGCCAATTCAGGGCTGTGAACACTGAAGCTTTCTTT
cdr3_aa: CASSQFRAVNTEAFF

cdr3_length: 16
v_call: TRBV5-8
clone_size: .
j_call: TRBJ2-3
d_call: .
cdr3_nt: TGTGCCAGCAGCGCCATGTATCGGTTAAGCACAGATACGCAGTATTTT
cdr3_aa: CASSAMYRLSTDTQYF

cdr3_length: 13
v_call: TRBV4-2
clone_size: .
j_call: TRBJ2-7
d_call: .
cdr3_nt: TGTGCCAGCAGCCAAGATGCGAGTTACGAGCAGTACTTC
cdr3_aa: CASSQDASYEQYF

cdr3_length: 14
v_call: TRBV5-1
clone_size: .
j_call: TRBJ1-5
d_call: TRBD1
cdr3_nt: TGCGCCAGCAGCGAAGGGACAGGGGGCCAGCCCCAGCATTTT
cdr3_aa: CASSEGTGGQPQHF

cdr3_length: 18
v_call: TRBV9
clone_size: .
j_call: TRBJ2-3
d_call: TRBD2
cdr3_nt: TGTGCCAGCAGCGTCCTAGCGGGGTCGGGCAGTGGCACAGATACGCAGTATTTT
cdr3_aa: CASSVLAGSGSGTDTQYF

cdr3_length: 15
v_call: TRBV5-4
clone_size: .
j_call: TRBJ1-2
d_call: .
cdr3_nt: TGTGCCAGCAGCTTGGAAGCGGGGAGGAACTATGGCTACACCTTC
cdr3_aa: CASSLEAGRNYGYTF

cdr3_length: 15
v_call: TRBV7-9
clone_size: .
j_call: TRBJ2-1
d_call: TRBD1
cdr3_nt: TGTTCCAGCAGCCCTTGGACAGGGGACTACAATGAGCAGTTCTTC
cdr3_aa: CSSSPWTGDYNEQFF

cdr3_length: 13
v_call: TRBV11-2
clone_size: .
j_call: TRBJ1-1
d_call: TRBD1
cdr3_nt: TGTGCCAGCAGCGCAACACAGGGGACTGAAGCTTTCTTT
cdr3_aa: CASSATQGTEAFF

cdr3_length: 16
v_call: TRBV7-9
clone_size: few
j_call: TRBJ2-2
d_call: TRBD2
cdr3_nt: TGTTCCAGCAGCTTAGGGGTAGCGGGGAACACCGGGGAGCTGTTTTTT
cdr3_aa: CSSSLGVAGNTGELFF

cdr3_length: 18
v_call: TRBV13
clone_size: once
j_call: TRBJ2-7
d_call: TRBD2
cdr3_nt: TGTGCCAGCAGCTTAGGTCTCGGGGCTAGCGGGCTTCCCTACGAGCAGTACTTC
cdr3_aa: CASSLGLGASGLPYEQYF

cdr3_length: 16
v_call: TRBV5-4
clone_size: few
j_call: TRBJ2-3
d_call: TRBD2
cdr3_nt: TGTGCCAGCAGCGCGTTACGGGGGGAGAACACAGATACGCAGTATTTT
cdr3_aa: CASSALRGENTDTQYF

cdr3_length: 14
v_call: TRBV6-5
clone_size: .
j_call: TRBJ1-1
d_call: .
cdr3_nt: TGTGCCAGCAATGGCCCAGGGGCTGACACTGAAGCTTTCTTT
cdr3_aa: CASNGPGADTEAFF

cdr3_length: 14
v_call: TRBV21-1
clone_size: .
j_call: TRBJ2-7
d_call: .
cdr3_nt: TGTGCCAGCAGCAACAGGGTGTACTCCTACGAGCAGTACTTC
cdr3_aa: CASSNRVYSYEQYF

cdr3_length: 13
v_call: TRBV14
clone_size: once
j_call: TRBJ1-1
d_call: .
cdr3_nt: TGTGCCAGCAGCCAAGTCAGGGTTACTGAAGCTTTCTTT
cdr3_aa: CASSQVRVTEAFF

cdr3_length: 16
v_call: TRBV4-1
clone_size: once
j_call: TRBJ1-5
d_call: TRBD1
cdr3_nt: TGCGCCAGCAGCCAGTACCGGGACAGGGGAAATCAGCCCCAGCATTTT
cdr3_aa: CASSQYRDRGNQPQHF

cdr3_length: 19
v_call: TRBV7-3
clone_size: .
j_call: TRBJ2-6
d_call: TRBD1
cdr3_nt: TGTGCCAGCAGCTTGTATACCTCCGACAGGGCCTCTGGGGCCAACGTCCTGACTTTC
cdr3_aa: CASSLYTSDRASGANVLTF

cdr3_length: 19
v_call: TRBV7-9
clone_size: .
j_call: TRBJ1-6
d_call: TRBD1
cdr3_nt: TGTGCCAGCAGCTTAATTCGGGCAGCAGGGGGCTTCGATAATTCACCCCTCCACTTT
cdr3_aa: CASSLIRAAGGFDNSPLHF

cdr3_length: 16
v_call: TRBV9
clone_size: .
j_call: TRBJ2-2
d_call: TRBD1
cdr3_nt: TGTGCCAGCAGCGTAGCTCCGGGACAGGGGGCAGGGGAGCTGTTTTTT
cdr3_aa: CASSVAPGQGAGELFF

cdr3_length: 14
v_call: TRBV7-6
clone_size: .
j_call: TRBJ2-7
d_call: TRBD1
cdr3_nt: TGTGCCAGCAGCTTACCGGGACAGGGAAACGAGCAGTACTTC
cdr3_aa: CASSLPGQGNEQYF

cdr3_length: 13
v_call: TRBV28
clone_size: few
j_call: TRBJ2-5
d_call: TRBD2
cdr3_nt: TGTGCCAGCAGGCCGACTACGGGGGGGGAGCAGTACTTC
cdr3_aa: CASRPTTGGEQYF

cdr3_length: 14
v_call: TRBV2
clone_size: once
j_call: TRBJ2-7
d_call: .
cdr3_nt: TGTGCCAGCAGTGAAGGGGCGGGCTCCTACGAGCAGTACTTC
cdr3_aa: CASSEGAGSYEQYF

cdr3_length: 13
v_call: TRBV29-1
clone_size: .
j_call: TRBJ2-2
d_call: TRBD1
cdr3_nt: TGCAGCGTTGTGGCAGGGGGCACCGGGGAGCTGTTTTTT
cdr3_aa: CSVVAGGTGELFF

cdr3_length: 16
v_call: TRBV4-3
clone_size: .
j_call: TRBJ1-2
d_call: .
cdr3_nt: TGCGCCAGCAGCCAAGATCCCGCCAACCGCGTCTATGGCTACACCTTC
cdr3_aa: CASSQDPANRVYGYTF

cdr3_length: 15
v_call: TRBV7-2
clone_size: .
j_call: TRBJ2-5
d_call: TRBD2
cdr3_nt: TGTGCCAGCAGCTTAGTTTTAGCGGGAGGGGAGACCCAGTACTTC
cdr3_aa: CASSLVLAGGETQYF

cdr3_length: 19
v_call: TRBV9
clone_size: .
j_call: TRBJ2-3
d_call: TRBD2
cdr3_nt: TGTGCCAGCACCCAAGGGACTAGCGGGGGGGGCCGGTTGACAGATACGCAGTATTTT
cdr3_aa: CASTQGTSGGGRLTDTQYF

cdr3_length: 15
v_call: TRBV7-2
clone_size: .
j_call: TRBJ2-7
d_call: TRBD1
cdr3_nt: TGTGCCAGCAGCTCCCTAGGCAGGGGGTCCTACGAGCAGTACTTC
cdr3_aa: CASSSLGRGSYEQYF

cdr3_length: 15
v_call: TRBV7-2
clone_size: .
j_call: TRBJ1-5
d_call: TRBD1
cdr3_nt: TGTGCCAGCAGCTTAGCCACAGGGGTCAATCAGCCCCAGCATTTT
cdr3_aa: CASSLATGVNQPQHF

cdr3_length: 14
v_call: TRBV4-1
clone_size: .
j_call: TRBJ1-3
d_call: .
cdr3_nt: TGCGCCAGCAGCCCACCCGAGGGGGTAGACACCATATATTTT
cdr3_aa: CASSPPEGVDTIYF

cdr3_length: 13
v_call: TRBV9
clone_size: few
j_call: TRBJ1-1
d_call: .
cdr3_nt: TGTGCCAGCAGCGGGGCGGGGGGCACTGAAGCTTTCTTT
cdr3_aa: CASSGAGGTEAFF

cdr3_length: 14
v_call: TRBV29-1
clone_size: .
j_call: TRBJ2-3
d_call: TRBD1
cdr3_nt: TGCAGCGCGTACGGGACAGGGGGCCCAGATACGCAGTATTTT
cdr3_aa: CSAYGTGGPDTQYF

cdr3_length: 14
v_call: TRBV2
clone_size: .
j_call: TRBJ2-1
d_call: TRBD1
cdr3_nt: TGTGCCAGCAGTGTAGGGACAGGGGGGTTTGAGCAGTTCTTC
cdr3_aa: CASSVGTGGFEQFF

cdr3_length: 14
v_call: TRBV19
clone_size: .
j_call: TRBJ1-5
d_call: .
cdr3_nt: TGTGCCAGTAGTATTAGGGCGGGCTCGGGGCCCCAGCATTTT
cdr3_aa: CASSIRAGSGPQHF

cdr3_length: 15
v_call: TRBV9
clone_size: .
j_call: TRBJ2-1
d_call: TRBD2
cdr3_nt: TGTGCCAGCAGCGCGAGCGGGAGCGCATACAATGAGCAGTTCTTC
cdr3_aa: CASSASGSAYNEQFF

cdr3_length: 14
v_call: TRBV5-1
clone_size: .
j_call: TRBJ1-2
d_call: TRBD1
cdr3_nt: TGCGCCAGCAGCGCGGAGGGACAGGGCTGGGGCTACACCTTC
cdr3_aa: CASSAEGQGWGYTF

cdr3_length: 14
v_call: TRBV25-1
clone_size: .
j_call: TRBJ1-3
d_call: TRBD1
cdr3_nt: TGTGCCAGCAACGGCAGGGGGGATGGAAACACCATATATTTT
cdr3_aa: CASNGRGDGNTIYF

cdr3_length: 15
v_call: TRBV6-1
clone_size: .
j_call: TRBJ2-5
d_call: TRBD2
cdr3_nt: TGTGCCGGCGTAGTAGCCCCGGGGGGCCAAGAGACCCAGTACTTC
cdr3_aa: CAGVVAPGGQETQYF

cdr3_length: 15
v_call: TRBV11-2
clone_size: .
j_call: TRBJ2-1
d_call: .
cdr3_nt: TGTGCCAGCAGCTTGAGGGGAGGGGGGAACAATGAGCAGTTCTTC
cdr3_aa: CASSLRGGGNNEQFF

cdr3_length: 15
v_call: TRBV28
clone_size: .
j_call: TRBJ1-5
d_call: .
cdr3_nt: TGTGCCAGCAGTCTGGGTCCCGGGGGAAATCAGCCCCAGCATTTT
cdr3_aa: CASSLGPGGNQPQHF

cdr3_length: 14
v_call: TRBV7-3
clone_size: .
j_call: TRBJ2-7
d_call: .
cdr3_nt: TGTGCCAGCAGCTTAAGCGCAGGTAATATTGAGCAGTACTTC
cdr3_aa: CASSLSAGNIEQYF

cdr3_length: 17
v_call: TRBV7-2
clone_size: .
j_call: TRBJ2-3
d_call: .
cdr3_nt: TGTGCCAGCAGCTTAATCGTAGCGCTTCAACGCACAGATACGCAGTATTTT
cdr3_aa: CASSLIVALQRTDTQYF

cdr3_length: 17
v_call: TRBV4-2
clone_size: .
j_call: TRBJ1-4
d_call: TRBD1
cdr3_nt: TGTGCCAGCAGCCAAGTAACCCAGACAGGGTCTGGGGAAAAACTGTTTTTT
cdr3_aa: CASSQVTQTGSGEKLFF

cdr3_length: 18
v_call: TRBV19
clone_size: .
j_call: TRBJ1-1
d_call: TRBD1
cdr3_nt: TGTGCCAGTCCTCCACAACCCGGACAGGAAAATATGAACACTGAAGCTTTCTTT
cdr3_aa: CASPPQPGQENMNTEAFF

cdr3_length: 18
v_call: TRBV10-3
clone_size: .
j_call: TRBJ2-2
d_call: TRBD2
cdr3_nt: TGTGCCATCAGTTCGGGACTAGCGGGAGGCAAGAACACCGGGGAGCTGTTTTTT
cdr3_aa: CAISSGLAGGKNTGELFF

cdr3_length: 18
v_call: TRBV5-1
clone_size: .
j_call: TRBJ1-4
d_call: TRBD1
cdr3_nt: TGCGCCAGCAGCATTCAACCCGGGACAGGGGGCACTAATGAAAAACTGTTTTTT
cdr3_aa: CASSIQPGTGGTNEKLFF

cdr3_length: 12
v_call: TRBV10-3
clone_size: .
j_call: TRBJ2-7
d_call: .
cdr3_nt: TGTGCCATCAGTGATCGGGGTATCGAGCAGTACTTC
cdr3_aa: CAISDRGIEQYF

cdr3_length: 15
v_call: TRBV4-1
clone_size: .
j_call: TRBJ2-7
d_call: .
cdr3_nt: TGCGCCAGCAGCCAAGGGGGGCAGGGGAGATACGAGCAGTACTTC
cdr3_aa: CASSQGGQGRYEQYF

cdr3_length: 15
v_call: TRBV6-1
clone_size: many
j_call: TRBJ2-3
d_call: .
cdr3_nt: TGTGCCAGCAACGACTTCTTCTCGGGCACAGATACGCAGTATTTT
cdr3_aa: CASNDFFSGTDTQYF